What follows are 31 T cell receptor beta chains derived from one specimen sequenced in a study of T-cell memory formation after mild COVID-19 (dated by TCRdb to about 2021). The library came from 5' RACE. TCRdb records Illumina NovaSeq 6000 as the sequencer. TCRdb reran the public reads through fastp at Q25 and MiXCR, keeping productive beta chains. CDR3 protein duplicates are merged, each entry listing the most common genes and DNA. Across this sample there are 250,000 to 350,000 distinct CDR3 sequences, with 15% to 20% seen only once. Approximately 23% of the sample comes from the top ten. Sequencing was carried out using PBMCs or a T cell subset sorted from them (not recorded which). These TCRs come from a man younger than 30 who had mild COVID-19 (a few samples of this study predate the infection). The sample titles of this study are shuffled in the database, so cell type and time point are left out; the donor was told from shared clones.

This clonotype turned up a few times. The chain couples TRBV12-3 or TRBV12-4 to TRBJ2-3, with D maybe TRBD1 (5 bases). The CDR3 runs to 11 residues. Trimming removed 9 bases at V and 4 bases at J, with 8 bases between. Here the CDR3 reads CASLGADTQYF. The CDR3 coding sequence is TGTGCCAGTTTAGGGGCAGATACGCAGTATTTT.

The chain couples TRBV30 to TRBJ2-3; 11 bases map to TRBD1. The germline V gene has CDR1 GTSNPN and CDR2 SVGIG (reference sequence). J gave up 4 bases and V 5 bases, and 8 bases lay outside the gene matches. The length of the CDR3 is 15 residues. In nucleotides, the CDR3 is TGTGCCTGGCGGAGGGGACAGGGGGGCGCAGATACGCAGTATTTT. Translation: CAWRRGQGGADTQYF.

The chain couples TRBV29-1 to TRBJ2-1; 7 bases match TRBD1. This CDR3 contains 14 residues. V dropped 1 base and J dropped 1; count of bases not matched to a gene: 1. Germline assignment: CDR1 SQVTM and CDR2 ANQGSEA. The CDR3 spells CSVEGQGSYNEQFF. CDR3 DNA: TGCAGCGTTGAAGGACAGGGATCCTACAATGAGCAGTTCTTC.

The genes are TRBV18 and TRBJ2-5; TRBD2 matches 7 bases. The CDR3 length is 15 residues. The V gene end was trimmed by 1 base and the J gene end by 0 bases; junction bases not matched to a gene: 2. From germline, CDR1 is KGHSH and CDR2 LQKENI. The CDR3 region has the DNA TGTGCCAGCTCACCACAAGCGGGGTACCAAGAGACCCAGTACTTC. Amino acids: CASSPQAGYQETQYF. Variable domain in full (rest from reference TRBV18 and TRBJ2-5): NAGVMQNPRHLVRRRGQEARLRCSPMKGHSHVYWYRQLPEEGLKFMVYLQKENIIDESGMPKERFSAEFPKEGPSILRIQQVVRGDSAAYFCASSPQAGYQETQYFGPGTRLLVL.

This clonotype was recorded a few times. V gene TRBV5-6 combines with J gene TRBJ2-3; D is undetermined. The CDR3 extends over 16 amino acids. The V gene lost 4 bases and the J gene lost 2 bases, with 17 bases spanning the gap. The germline V gene has CDR1 SGHDT and CDR2 YYEEEE. The CDR3 nucleotides read TGTGCCAGCAGCGGCCGTACGCTGGGCACCACAGATACGCAGTATTTT. Its translation: CASSGRTLGTTDTQYF.

This clonotype was seen only a few times. The rearrangement joins TRBV6-1 to TRBJ1-5; no firm D call. The CDR3 has 15 amino acids. V was cut by 6 bases and J by 4 bases, with 16 bases left in between. Germline lookup yields CDR1 MNHNS and CDR2 SASEGT. CDR3 amino acids: CASSWVRLENQPQHF. The CDR3 DNA sequence: TGTGCCAGCAGCTGGGTCAGGTTGGAGAATCAGCCCCAGCATTTT.

CDR3 bases: TGCGCCAGCAGCTCCCGACTAGCGGGGGGGGACGACGATGAGCAGTTCTTC. Protein sequence: CASSSRLAGGDDDEQFF. V is TRBV4-1 and J is TRBJ2-1; 14 nucleotides align to TRBD2. Germline trimming cut 5 bases from V and 8 bases from J; bases unmatched to any gene: 11. Looked up from germline, CDR1 is MGHRA and CDR2 is YSYEKL. The CDR3 contains 17 residues.

This clonotype was found a few times. The chain couples TRBV6-5 to TRBJ2-1; 8 nucleotides match TRBD1. The CDR3 consists of 14 residues. Unmatched junction bases numbered 7, after V lost 5 bases and J lost 7 bases. Germline V CDR1 and CDR2: MNHEY, SVGAGI. The CDR3 loop reads CASSPGQGANEQFF. The DNA for the CDR3 is TGTGCCAGCAGTCCCGGACAGGGAGCAAATGAGCAGTTCTTC.

Only a few counts were recorded for this clonotype. CDR3 bases: TGTGCCAGCAGTGCCTACACCTTC. Protein: CASSAYTF. The V gene is TRBV6-5, the J gene TRBJ1-2; D gene ambiguous. The CDR3 consists of 8 residues. With 5 bases removed from V and 10 bases from J, the gap between germline ends came to 2 bases. CDR1 is MNHEY, CDR2 SVGAGI, per germline.

This clonotype was detected only a few times. The chain combines TRBV4-1 with TRBJ2-7, with 9 bases identical to TRBD1. V trimming: 1 base; J trimming: 4 bases; junction bases outside the gene matches: 5. The CDR3 sequence is 15 residues long. Germline lookup yields CDR1 MGHRA and CDR2 YSYEKL. The CDR3 here is CASSQGPGQGYEQYV. Written as DNA, the CDR3 is TGCGCCAGCAGCCAAGGGCCGGGACAGGGATACGAGCAGTACGTC.

The genes are TRBV4-3 and TRBJ2-2; 11 bases are shared with TRBD1. Germline V gene sequence: CDR1 LGHNA, CDR2 YSLEER. Trimming removed 4 bases from V and 6 bases from J; junction bases left unmatched: 7. This CDR3 region has 16 residues. CDR3 DNA: TGCGCCAGCAGCCGGCACCGGGACAGGGGGGCCGGGGAGCTGTTTTTT. The encoded protein is CASSRHRDRGAGELFF.

This chain connects TRBV29-1 to TRBJ2-3, with 8 bases fitting TRBD1. CDR3 length: 14 residues. The V and J ends lost 4 bases and 5 bases, in that order; junction bases with no gene match: 8. CDR1 SQVTM and CDR2 ANQGSEA come from the germline V gene. The CDR3 nucleotides are TGCAGCGTTGTGGTCAGGGGGCTCGGAGATACGCAGTATTTT. This codes for CSVVVRGLGDTQYF.

In its sample, this clonotype was seen a few times. The chain combines TRBV6-2 or TRBV6-3 with TRBJ2-7; unclear D gene. This CDR3 spans 14 amino acids. Trimming took off 0 bases at V and 1 base at J, with 7 bases between the two ends. Germline assignment: CDR1 MNHEY and CDR2 SVGEGT. CDR3 DNA: TGTGCCAGCAGTTACTCGATTCTGTCCTACGAGCAGTACTTC. Its protein product is CASSYSILSYEQYF.

This clonotype was detected a few times. The chain recombines TRBV11-2 with TRBJ2-6; 9 nucleotides align to TRBD1. Trimming cost V 4 bases and J 0 bases; bases outside gene matches: 7. CDR1 and CDR2 (germline): SGHAT, FQNNGV. The CDR3 consists of 18 residues. CDR3 residues: CASSWPGQGPSGANVLTF. The CDR3 region has the DNA TGTGCCAGCAGCTGGCCGGGACAGGGACCCTCTGGGGCCAACGTCCTGACTTTC.

This clonotype occurred a few times. This rearrangement joins TRBV6-4 to TRBJ2-7; D gene uncertain. Germline V gene lookup returns CDR1 MRHNA and CDR2 SNTAGT. There are 16 residues in the CDR3. V was cut by 7 bases and J by 2 bases, with 21 bases left in between. The CDR3 DNA reads as TGTGCCAGCACGAGGATAGTGGGGATTGGCCCCTACGAGCAGTACGTC. Residues: CASTRIVGIGPYEQYV.

This clonotype was detected only a few times. The CDR3 region is CASSGGTELFF. The CDR3 DNA sequence: TGTGCCAGCAGCGGGGGGACCGAACTGTTTTTT. The genes are TRBV6-5 and TRBJ1-4; D is perhaps TRBD1 (5 bases). Trimming took 6 bases from V and 12 from J, leaving 11 bases between them. This CDR3 spans 11 amino acids. Germline CDR1 MNHEY, CDR2 SVGAGI.

The J gene is TRBJ2-1, the V gene TRBV9; 10 bases agree with TRBD1. Germline V gene sequence: CDR1 SGDLS, CDR2 YYNGEE. CDR3 length equals 15 residues. Trimming removed 0 bases from V and 6 bases from J; junction bases left unmatched: 3. In DNA, the CDR3 is TGTGCCAGCAGCGTAGGCGGACAGGGGGTCAATGAGCAGTTCTTC. Translated: CASSVGGQGVNEQFF.

V usage is TRBV6-5 and J usage is TRBJ2-7; 7 positions match TRBD1. Trimming removed 10 bases from V and 0 bases from J; junction bases left unmatched: 9. Germline CDR1 MNHEY, CDR2 SVGAGI. This CDR3 has 14 residues. The CDR3 sequence: CATWEGGSSYEQYV. Written as DNA, the CDR3 is TGTGCCACCTGGGAAGGGGGCTCCTCCTACGAGCAGTACGTC.

This sequence joins TRBV7-3 and TRBJ1-2; 7 nucleotides agree with TRBD1. V lost 5 bases and J lost 8; bases outside the gene matches: 5. The CDR3 totals 12 residues. Germline-derived CDR1 and CDR2 are SGHTA and FQGTGA. The CDR3 DNA reads TGTGCCAGCAGCCCCCAGGGGGTCGGCTACACCTTC. Protein product: CASSPQGVGYTF.

This chain uses TRBV6-5 with TRBJ2-7, with D perhaps given as TRBD1 or TRBD2 (6 bases each). Germline-derived CDR1 and CDR2 are MNHEY and SVGAGI. The CDR3 covers 14 residues. V was trimmed by 2 bases and J by 3 bases, leaving 11 bases between them. In nucleotides, the CDR3 is TGTGCCAGCAGTTACGGTAGGGGGGTCTACGAGCAGTACTTC. This sequence encodes CASSYGRGVYEQYF.

This clonotype was observed a handful of times. V gene TRBV4-1 combines with J gene TRBJ1-1; 7 bases fit TRBD1. Germline values: CDR1 MGHRA, CDR2 YSYEKL. Trimming took 4 bases from V and 0 from J; bases not matched to a gene: 8. The CDR3 runs to 16 residues. In DNA form, the CDR3 reads TGCGCCAGCAGCCCCCTAGGGACAGAAATGAACACTGAAGCTTTCTTT. Translating gives CASSPLGTEMNTEAFF.

This clonotype was detected a few times. The rearrangement uses TRBV12-3 or TRBV12-4 and TRBJ1-2, with unresolved D. The CDR3 spans 13 residues. V was cut by 2 bases and J by 2 bases, with 6 bases left in between. The CDR3, as DNA: TGTGCCAGCAGTTTAAGGTTCAACTATGGCTACACCTTC. Its translation is CASSLRFNYGYTF.

The rearrangement uses TRBV12-3 or TRBV12-4 and TRBJ2-5; 10 bases are a match to TRBD2. Trimming cost V 6 bases and J 2 bases; bases outside gene matches: 6. The CDR3 extends over 15 amino acids. For the CDR3, the DNA is TGTGCCAGCAGCTCCCTAGCGGGGGTTCAAGAGACCCAGTACTTC. Protein: CASSSLAGVQETQYF.

V is TRBV12-3 or TRBV12-4 and J is TRBJ1-4, with D unclear. The CDR3 consists of 14 residues. V dropped 4 bases and J dropped 8 bases, with 14 bases sitting between them. The CDR3 region is CASSSTARGEKLFF. CDR3 sequence (DNA): TGTGCCAGCAGTTCCACCGCACGAGGGGAAAAACTGTTTTTT.

The table lists this clonotype with many counts. The rearrangement joins TRBV27 to TRBJ2-7, with D perhaps given as TRBD1 or TRBD2 (5 bases each). V dropped 1 base and J dropped 2 bases, with 12 bases sitting between them. The CDR3 sequence is 15 residues long. CDR1 is MNHEY, CDR2 SMNVEV, per germline (reference sequence). The CDR3 sequence: CASSLYGTGTYEQYF. The CDR3 DNA reads as TGTGCCAGCAGTTTATATGGGACCGGCACCTACGAGCAGTACTTC.

This clonotype was recorded at least ten times. The V call is TRBV7-9, the J call TRBJ2-7; tentatively, D is TRBD1 or TRBD2 (5 bases each). This CDR3 has 14 amino acids. Germline V gene lookup returns CDR1 SEHNR and CDR2 FQNEAQ (reference sequence). Trimming took off 3 bases at V and 0 bases at J, with 9 bases between the two ends. As DNA, the CDR3 is TGTGCCAGCAGCTTCTCAGGGAGCTCCTACGAGCAGTACGTC. Amino acid sequence: CASSFSGSSYEQYV.

The V call is TRBV29-1, the J call TRBJ1-3, with D hard to call. This CDR3 region has 13 residues. Deletions cut 7 bases from V and 0 bases from J, with 10 bases between. The germline V gene has CDR1 SQVTM and CDR2 ANQGSEA. For the CDR3, the DNA is TGCAGCGCCCATCAGGCCTCTGGAAACACCATATATTTT. Translating it yields CSAHQASGNTIYF.

This rearrangement joins TRBV20-1 to TRBJ2-5; D could derive from TRBD1 or TRBD2 (6 bases each). The CDR3 extends over 15 amino acids. Germline-derived CDR1 and CDR2 are DFQATT and SNEGSKA (reference sequence). Trimming cost V 0 bases and J 4 bases, with 15 bases left between them. In DNA, the CDR3 is TGCAGTGCTAGAGATCCGACTAAGGGGGGAGAGACCCAGTACTTC. Protein product: CSARDPTKGGETQYF.

The genes are TRBV7-2 and TRBJ1-2, with TRBD1 matching 8 bases. With 1 base clipped from V and 2 bases from J, the junction kept 3 bases outside the gene matches. Germline V gene sequence: CDR1 SGHTA, CDR2 FQGNSA. This CDR3 has 15 residues. CDR3 DNA sequence: TGTGCCAGCAGCTTAGGGGGACAGGTCAACTATGGCTACACCTTC. Encoded protein: CASSLGGQVNYGYTF. Full variable domain (rest looked up from reference TRBV7-2 and TRBJ1-2): GAGVSQSPSNKVTEKGKDVELRCDPISGHTALYWYRQSLGQGLEFLIYFQGNSAPDKSGLPSDRFSAERTGGSVSTLTIQRTQQEDSAVYLCASSLGGQVNYGYTFGSGTRLTVV.

This chain joins TRBV4-1 and TRBJ2-7, with no clear D. Trimming left V 0 bases short and J 2 bases short, with 8 bases between. Germline V gene lookup returns CDR1 MGHRA and CDR2 YSYEKL. The length of the CDR3 is 14 residues. CDR3 amino acids: CASSQEASAYEQYV. The DNA for the CDR3 is TGCGCCAGCAGCCAAGAGGCTAGTGCCTACGAGCAGTACGTC.

V gene TRBV7-9 combines with J gene TRBJ1-1; D unclear. This CDR3 is built from 13 residues. Trimming removed 5 bases at V and 5 bases at J, with 12 bases between. The germline V gene has CDR1 SEHNR and CDR2 FQNEAQ (reference sequence). The CDR3 DNA sequence: TGTGCCAGCAGCGTTAGAACCGGGACTGAAGCTTTCTTT. Translation gives CASSVRTGTEAFF. The variable domain in full, completed from reference TRBV7-9 and TRBJ1-1, reads DTGVSQNPRHKITKRGQNVTFRCDPISEHNRLYWYRQTLGQGPEFLTYFQNEAQLEKSRLLSDRFSAERPKGSFSTLEIQRTEQGDSAMYLCASSVRTGTEAFFGQGTRLTVV.